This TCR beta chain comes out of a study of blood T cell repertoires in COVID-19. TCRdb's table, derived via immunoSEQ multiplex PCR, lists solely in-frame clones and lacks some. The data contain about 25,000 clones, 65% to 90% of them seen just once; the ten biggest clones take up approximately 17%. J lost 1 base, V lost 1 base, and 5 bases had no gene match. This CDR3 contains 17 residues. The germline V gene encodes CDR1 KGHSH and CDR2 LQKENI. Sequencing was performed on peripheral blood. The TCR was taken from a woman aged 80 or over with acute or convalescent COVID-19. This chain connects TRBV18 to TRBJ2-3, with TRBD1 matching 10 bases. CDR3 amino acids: CASSPLQGTGGTDTQYF. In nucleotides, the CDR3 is TGTGCCAGCTCACCACTGCAGGGGACAGGGGGCACAGATACGCAGTATTTT. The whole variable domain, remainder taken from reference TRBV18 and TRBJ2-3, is NAGVMQNPRHLVRRRGQEARLRCSPMKGHSHVYWYRQLPEEGLKFMVYLQKENIIDESGMPKERFSAEFPKEGPSILRIQQVVRGDSAAYFCASSPLQGTGGTDTQYFGPGTRLTVL.